One sample yielded the 15 T cell receptor beta chains listed below, sequenced in a study of T cell changes during pregnancy in multiple sclerosis (dated by TCRdb to between 2017 and 2020). The method behind the library was the immunoSEQ multiplex PCR assay. TCRdb retrieved this table from immuneACCESS and kept in-frame rearrangements only. Not all clones are present; in checked studies, unresolved V genes account for under half, and no reason is known for the remainder. The sample table contains about 72,000 clones; only one count was recorded for 91% of them. The ten largest clones represent roughly 0.7% of the sample. Sequencing was performed on peripheral blood, taken in the third trimester of pregnancy. The receptors originated from a female donor in good health, enrolled as a control in a pregnancy study.

This sequence joins TRBV7-2 and TRBJ2-7; D is unclear. CDR1 SGHTA and CDR2 FQGNSA come from the germline V gene. The V end was cut by 1 base, the J end by 3 bases, with 4 bases between. The CDR3 totals 12 residues. The CDR3 protein is CASSLVSYEQYF. In DNA form, the CDR3 reads TGTGCCAGCAGCTTAGTCAGCTACGAGCAGTACTTC.

This clone was detected once. The CDR3 spells CASSLVSTNYGYTF. The CDR3 nucleotides are TGCGCCAGCAGCTTGGTTAGCACAAACTATGGCTACACCTTC. The V and J genes are TRBV5-1 and TRBJ1-2, with D uncertain. CDR1 and CDR2 (germline): SGHRS, YFSETQ. This CDR3 region has 14 residues. The ends were cut back, 0 bases at V and 2 bases at J, with 8 bases in the middle.

The chain is built from TRBV7-9 and TRBJ1-6; TRBD1 matches 7 bases. The CDR3 is 15 residues long. The V and J ends lost 3 bases and 9 bases, in that order; junction bases with no gene match: 8. Germline CDR1 reads SEHNR; CDR2 reads FQNEAQ (reference sequence). The CDR3 nucleotides are TGTGCCAGCAGCTTGGCCGGGACAGAGACTTCACCCCTCCACTTT. Its protein is CASSLAGTETSPLHF.

The CDR3: CASSLGGRLTDTQYF. CDR3 DNA: TGTGCCAGCAGCTTAGGCGGGAGATTGACAGATACGCAGTATTTT. This chain uses TRBV7-2 with TRBJ2-3; TRBD2 matches 7 bases. The V gene's germline CDR1 is SGHTA and CDR2 FQGNSA. CDR3 size: 15 residues. The V gene end was trimmed by 1 base and the J gene end by 3 bases; junction bases not matched to a gene: 4.

V gene TRBV6-1 combines with J gene TRBJ2-2; the D gene is possibly TRBD1 (6 bases). Germline-derived CDR1 and CDR2 are MNHNS and SASEGT. CDR3 length equals 14 residues. V lost 9 bases and J 0 bases, leaving 11 bases between the germline ends. CDR3 amino acids: CASQQGSNTGELFF. The CDR3 nucleotides are TGTGCCAGTCAACAGGGATCGAACACCGGGGAGCTGTTTTTT.

The chain combines TRBV5-4 with TRBJ1-1; 12 bases map to TRBD1. CDR3 length: 14 amino acids. Germline V gene data show CDR1 as SGHNT and CDR2 as YYREEE (reference sequence). The V segment lost 4 bases and the J segment 6 bases; nucleotides outside the gene matches: 4. CDR3 DNA: TGTGCCAGCAGCGCAAGGGACAGGGGGCCTGAAGCTTTCTTT. Translated, it gives CASSARDRGPEAFF.

The chain carries TRBV7-2 and TRBJ1-1; 8 bases align to TRBD1. The germline CDR1 and CDR2 sequences are SGHTA and FQGNSA. CDR3 length: 15 residues. V shed 10 bases, J shed 3 bases, and the junction held 13 bases outside the gene matches. CDR3 in DNA: TGTGCCATCACGAGGACAGGGTCCTCGGACACTGAAGCTTTCTTT. Translating it yields CAITRTGSSDTEAFF.

This chain connects TRBV9 to TRBJ2-5, with 11 bases identical to TRBD2. The CDR3 length is 15 residues. V lost 4 bases and J lost 4; bases outside the gene matches: 6. CDR1 and CDR2 from the germline V gene are SGDLS and YYNGEE. This chain's CDR3 is CASSPAGLAAETQYF. CDR3 sequence (DNA): TGTGCCAGCAGCCCCGCGGGACTAGCGGCAGAGACCCAGTACTTC.

This chain joins TRBV18 and TRBJ1-2, with D unresolved. The length of the CDR3 is 13 residues. V gave up 2 bases and J gave up 7 bases, with 11 bases separating them. CDR1 KGHSH and CDR2 LQKENI come from the germline V gene. The CDR3 sequence is CASSPVSDGGYTF. The CDR3 region has the DNA TGTGCCAGCTCACCAGTGAGTGATGGTGGCTACACCTTC.

This clone was counted between two and nine times. V and J are TRBV25-1 and TRBJ1-6; D is unresolved. Trimming stripped 4 bases from V and 3 bases from J, with 13 bases between. Germline assignment: CDR1 MGHDK and CDR2 SYGVNS. This CDR3 is 16 amino acids long. The DNA of the CDR3 is TGTGCCAGCAGTGGGGTCGGGGATCGCTATAATTCACCCCTCCACTTT. This codes for CASSGVGDRYNSPLHF.

The genes are TRBV6-6 and TRBJ1-1; possibly TRBD1 for D (6 bases). Looked up from germline, CDR1 is MNHNY and CDR2 is SVGAGI (reference sequence). Trimming removed 3 bases at V and 6 bases at J, with 14 bases between. This CDR3 is 14 amino acids long. This CDR3 reads CASSYGTRVAEAFF. CDR3 DNA sequence: TGTGCCAGCAGTTATGGGACAAGGGTGGCTGAAGCTTTCTTT.

The chain has TRBV5-4 and TRBJ1-1; D gene ambiguous. V lost 6 bases to trimming and J lost 4 bases, with 16 bases between them. In germline, CDR1 is SGHNT, CDR2 YYREEE (reference sequence). This CDR3 contains 14 residues. The CDR3 loop is CASTSRGSGTEAFF. CDR3 bases: TGTGCCAGCACCTCTCGTGGTTCGGGCACTGAAGCTTTCTTT.

The rearrangement links TRBV5-1 to TRBJ2-1, with TRBD2 matching 11 bases. V was clipped by 3 bases and J by 3 bases; unmatched bases: 5. The CDR3 length is 16 residues. Germline loops: CDR1 SGHRS, CDR2 YFSETQ. The CDR3 loop reads CASSSYGTSGYNEQFF. CDR3 DNA: TGCGCCAGCAGCTCATACGGGACTAGCGGCTACAATGAGCAGTTCTTC. The variable domain in full, completed from reference TRBV5-1 and TRBJ2-1, reads KAGVTQTPRYLIKTRGQQVTLSCSPISGHRSVSWYQQTPGQGLQFLFEYFSETQRNKGNFPGRFSGRQFSNSRSEMNVSTLELGDSALYLCASSSYGTSGYNEQFFGPGTRLTVL.

The chain couples TRBV6-1 to TRBJ2-7; D possibly corresponds to TRBD2 (5 bases). The CDR3 is 11 amino acids. Trimming cost V 8 bases and J 9 bases, with 14 bases left between them. CDR1 MNHNS and CDR2 SASEGT come from the germline V gene. The chain's CDR3 is CASGLHPRQYF. The CDR3 DNA reads as TGTGCCAGCGGACTGCACCCTCGGCAGTACTTC.

Comments on this clone: The junction departs from the called germline gene at one end, perhaps through a read error. The chain recombines TRBV7-2 with TRBJ2-3; TRBD2 matches at 9 bases. This CDR3 has 15 residues. Germline loops: CDR1 SGHTA, CDR2 FQGNSA. This CDR3 is CASSVAGEGTDTQYF. DNA of the CDR3: TGTGCCAGCAGCGTAGCGGGAGAAGGGACAGATACGCAGTATTTT. Full variable domain (rest looked up from reference TRBV7-2 and TRBJ2-3): GAGVSQSPSNKVTEKGKDVELRCDPISGHTALYWYRQSLGQGLEFLIYFQGNSAPDKSGLPSDRFSAERTGGSVSTLTIQRTQQEDSAVYLCASSVAGEGTDTQYFGPGTRLTVL.